A single T cell receptor (beta chain) is shown here with its context. What it recognizes is unknown. The table came from immunoSEQ multiplex PCR; TCRdb's copy has only in-frame clones and leaves some out. The data show under 200,000 clones, under 90% seen once. The data were obtained in a study of cytomegalovirus exposure and HLA in healthy donors. Findings and caveats of the study: As confirmed in vitro, three CMV-associated chains were specific for CMV antigens.

The receptor comes from a man aged 18-30 years in good health and CMV-seropositive. The sequencing input was PBMCs.

The CDR3 reads CASTGLGREETQYF. The CDR3 bases are TGTGCCAGCACCGGGCTGGGCAGGGAAGAGACCCAGTACTTC. The V call is TRBV27, the J call TRBJ2-5; the D gene is possibly TRBD1 (5 bases). Trimming took 7 bases from V and 3 from J, leaving 15 bases between them. Germline assignment: CDR1 MNHEY and CDR2 SMNVEV (reference sequence). This CDR3 is built from 14 residues.